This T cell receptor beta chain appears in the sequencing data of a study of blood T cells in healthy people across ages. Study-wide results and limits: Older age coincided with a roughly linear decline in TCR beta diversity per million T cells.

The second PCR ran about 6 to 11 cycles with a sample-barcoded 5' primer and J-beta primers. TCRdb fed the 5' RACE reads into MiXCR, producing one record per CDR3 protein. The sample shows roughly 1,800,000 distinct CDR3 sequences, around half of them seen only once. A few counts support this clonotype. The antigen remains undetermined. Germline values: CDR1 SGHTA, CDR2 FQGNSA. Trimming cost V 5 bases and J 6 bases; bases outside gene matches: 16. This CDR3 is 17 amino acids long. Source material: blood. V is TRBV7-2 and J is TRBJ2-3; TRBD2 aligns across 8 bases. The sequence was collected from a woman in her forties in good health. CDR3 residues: CASSRGGLDTIWDTQYF. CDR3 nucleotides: TGTGCCAGCAGCCGCGGGGGACTAGATACCATCTGGGATACGCAGTATTTT.